The 20 T cell receptor beta chains below come from one sample, sequenced in a study of OX40 agonist ivuxolimab in advanced cancers. Assay: immunoSEQ multiplex PCR; the TCRdb copy retains only in-frame clones and omits some. The repertoire holds 30,000 to 40,000 clones, with 82% as singletons. The material sequenced was CD4+ or CD8+ T cells sorted from blood, taken in a trial of the OX40 agonist ivuxolimab. The receptors come from an adult with an advanced solid tumor such as melanoma, head and neck, liver or kidney cancer.

The rearrangement uses TRBV30 and TRBJ1-1; D not certain. The CDR3 loop spans 14 amino acids. Trimming shortened V by 2 bases and J by 0 bases, and 10 bases separated the two germline ends. CDR1 GTSNPN and CDR2 SVGIG come from the germline V gene (reference sequence). CDR3 nucleotide sequence: TGTGCCTGGAGTCCCCCGCGGGTGAACACTGAAGCTTTCTTT. This translates into CAWSPPRVNTEAFF. The variable domain in full, with the rest retrieved from reference TRBV30 and TRBJ1-1, is SQTIHQWPATLVQPVGSPLSLECTVEGTSNPNLYWYRQAAGRGLQLLFYSVGIGQISSEVPQNLSASRPQDRQFILSSKKLLLSDSGFYLCAWSPPRVNTEAFFGQGTRLTVV.

The V and J genes are TRBV28 and TRBJ1-4; D remains unclear. This CDR3 comprises 16 residues. Looked up from germline, CDR1 is MDHEN and CDR2 is SYDVKM. Trimming removed 8 bases from V and 0 bases from J, with 16 bases in between. In DNA, the CDR3 is TGTGCCAGCCAGAAGCCGCATGGACCAACTAATGAAAAACTGTTTTTT. This gives the protein CASQKPHGPTNEKLFF.

The chain uses TRBV28 and TRBJ2-3; D gene uncertain. The CDR3 extends over 14 amino acids. Germline CDR1 is MDHEN and CDR2 is SYDVKM. Trimming pared 7 bases from V and 1 base from J, leaving 12 bases between. Here the CDR3 DNA reads TGTGCCAGCAATTTTCTCTCCCGCACAGATACGCAGTATTTT. This sequence encodes CASNFLSRTDTQYF.

The CDR3 sequence: CASSSGTGSEQYF. The DNA for the CDR3 is TGTGCCAGCAGTTCCGGGACAGGGTCCGAGCAGTACTTC. The chain employs TRBV6-5 and TRBJ2-7; 9 bases line up with TRBD1. The CDR3 covers 13 residues. Germline assignment: CDR1 MNHEY and CDR2 SVGAGI. Trimming removed 4 bases from V and 6 bases from J; junction bases left unmatched: 4.

J is TRBJ2-7 and V is TRBV21-1; no DNA check was done on the table's D call, TRBD1. TRBV21-1 has pseudogene status. The CDR3 consists of 24 residues. The CDR3 is CASSKSPRILGDWGQARDSYEQYF. The CDR3, as DNA: TGTGCCAGCAGCAAAAGCCCACGTATTCTGGGAGACTGGGGACAAGCCCGAGATTCCTACGAGCAGTACTTC.

The rearrangement links TRBV2 to TRBJ1-5, with 8 bases identical to TRBD1. Trimming cost V 8 bases and J 4 bases; bases outside gene matches: 7. The CDR3 loop spans 14 amino acids. The germline V gene encodes CDR1 SNHLY and CDR2 FYNNEI. The CDR3 loop is CASAGQGKNQPQHF. CDR3 in DNA: TGTGCCAGCGCCGGACAGGGAAAAAATCAGCCCCAGCATTTT. The full variable domain, with the rest looked up from reference TRBV2 and TRBJ1-5, is EPEVTQTPSHQVTQMGQEVILRCVPISNHLYFYWYRQILGQKVEFLVSFYNNEISEKSEIFDDQFSVERPDGSNFTLKIRSTKLEDSAMYFCASAGQGKNQPQHFGDGTRLSIL.

The chain employs TRBV28 and TRBJ1-6; 8 positions agree with TRBD1. CDR3 length: 16 amino acids. The germline gives CDR1 MDHEN, CDR2 SYDVKM. With 4 bases clipped from V and 9 bases from J, the junction kept 11 bases outside the gene matches. The CDR3 bases are TGTGCCAGCAGTTACCCCCAGCAGGGGGCTAGTTCACCCCTCCACTTT. Protein product: CASSYPQQGASSPLHF.

This chain joins TRBV14 and TRBJ1-1; D is ambiguous. This CDR3 is 13 amino acids long. Trimming took off 2 bases at V and 1 base at J, with 5 bases between the two ends. Germline V gene lookup returns CDR1 SGHDN and CDR2 FVKESK. In DNA form, the CDR3 reads TGTGCCAGCAGCCAAATGACGAACACTGAAGCTTTCTTT. Translating gives CASSQMTNTEAFF.

The rearrangement links TRBV11-2 to TRBJ2-1; 12 positions agree with TRBD2. Germline values: CDR1 SGHAT, CDR2 FQNNGV. The CDR3 has 19 amino acids. V trimming: 3 bases; J trimming: 3 bases; junction bases outside the gene matches: 12. CDR3 residues: CASSLLAGGSRPIYNEQFF. Written as DNA, the CDR3 is TGTGCCAGCAGCTTGCTAGCGGGAGGGTCCCGCCCTATCTACAATGAGCAGTTCTTC.

The rearrangement links TRBV5-6 to TRBJ1-3, with D unclear. Germline CDR1 and CDR2: SGHDT and YYEEEE. V was trimmed by 1 base and J by 0 bases, leaving 8 bases between them. CDR3 size: 15 residues. Here the CDR3 reads CASSLIVTSGNTIYF. In DNA, the CDR3 is TGTGCCAGCAGCTTGATAGTTACCTCTGGAAACACCATATATTTT.

This chain connects TRBV1 to TRBJ2-7; the DNA was not compared with TRBD2, the D call given in the table. TRBV1 is a known pseudogene. The CDR3 totals 15 residues. Written as DNA, the CDR3 is TGCACCAGCTCCCTGCCGGGACTAGCGGAATGCGAGCAGTACTTC. Amino acid sequence: CTSSLPGLAECEQYF.

The J gene is TRBJ1-1, the V gene TRBV2; 8 positions match TRBD1. CDR1 and CDR2 (germline): SNHLY, FYNNEI. CDR3 length: 14 amino acids. The junction had 11 bases not matched to a gene; V was cut back by 8 bases and J by 6 bases. CDR3 in amino acids: CASVTIGQGAEAFF. Here the CDR3 DNA reads TGTGCCAGCGTTACTATTGGACAGGGAGCTGAAGCTTTCTTT.

The rearrangement links TRBV7-9 to TRBJ2-7; D not resolved. The CDR3 extends over 13 amino acids. Germline V gene lookup returns CDR1 SEHNR and CDR2 FQNEAQ (reference sequence). The germline V and J ends were trimmed by 1 base and 6 bases, with 10 bases remaining between them. CDR3 nucleotides: TGTGCCAGCAGCTTAGAGATGGGGTCCGAGCAGTACTTC. It encodes CASSLEMGSEQYF. The full variable domain, completed using reference TRBV7-9 and TRBJ2-7, is DTGVSQNPRHKITKRGQNVTFRCDPISEHNRLYWYRQTLGQGPEFLTYFQNEAQLEKSRLLSDRFSAERPKGSFSTLEIQRTEQGDSAMYLCASSLEMGSEQYFGPGTRLTVT.

V usage is TRBV9 and J usage is TRBJ1-4; D ambiguous. The CDR3 has 14 amino acids. The germline CDR1 and CDR2 sequences are SGDLS and YYNGEE. The V gene lost 4 bases and the J gene lost 12 bases, with 19 bases spanning the gap. The CDR3 DNA follows: TGTGCCAGCAGCCCAGAGGGCAGGCACGGGGAACTGTTTTTT. Its protein is CASSPEGRHGELFF.

The chain joins TRBV9 to TRBJ2-3, with a weak D call TRBD2 (7 bases). CDR1 SGDLS and CDR2 YYNGEE come from the germline V gene. The CDR3 runs to 14 residues. V lost 3 bases and J lost 2, with 10 bases in between. The CDR3 is CASSGRGLTDTQYF. CDR3 sequence (DNA): TGTGCCAGCAGCGGGCGGGGGCTCACAGATACGCAGTATTTT.

This clone has more than one count but fewer than ten. The chain employs TRBV21-1 and TRBJ2-1; the D segment call TRBD2 is taken from the table without a DNA check. TRBV21-1 is described as a pseudogene. This CDR3 is built from 17 residues. The CDR3 DNA reads as TGTGCCAGCCCCAAAGAGGGGGGGTTCAGCTCCTACAATGAGCAGTTCTTC. Translation: CASPKEGGFSSYNEQFF.

This clone was recorded a few times. The chain uses TRBV28 and TRBJ1-1; D may be TRBD1 (6 bases). Germline assignment: CDR1 MDHEN and CDR2 SYDVKM. The CDR3 spans 13 residues. V was shortened by 6 bases and J by 3 bases, with 11 bases between the two germline ends. In nucleotides, the CDR3 is TGTGCCAGCAGAAAAACAGGGTACACTGAAGCTTTCTTT. Its translation is CASRKTGYTEAFF.

CDR3 amino acids: CASSCSGCLNSPLHF. The CDR3 DNA follows: TGTGCCAGCAGTTGCTCCGGCTGCCTTAATTCACCCCTCCACTTT. V and J are TRBV6-7 and TRBJ1-6, with no clear D. TRBV6-7 is filed as an ORF, its function uncertain. V shed 4 bases and J shed 6 bases, with 13 bases lying between them. The CDR3 length is 15 residues.

The CDR3 loop reads CASSLTRDNSYEQYF. CDR3 DNA: TGTGCCAGCTCACTAACCCGGGACAACTCCTACGAGCAGTACTTC. The chain links TRBV18 to TRBJ2-7, with D perhaps TRBD1 (6 bases). There are 15 residues in the CDR3. Germline V gene data show CDR1 as KGHSH and CDR2 as LQKENI. Trimming took off 4 bases at V and 0 bases at J, with 13 bases between the two ends.

The V gene is TRBV6-4, the J gene TRBJ1-2; the match to TRBD1 covers 9 bases. V was pared by 6 bases and J by 7 bases, with 6 bases of the junction left unmatched. Germline values: CDR1 MRHNA, CDR2 SNTAGT. This CDR3 has 13 amino acids. This CDR3 reads CASRGTGSSGYTF. In DNA, the CDR3 is TGTGCCAGCAGAGGGACAGGGTCAAGTGGCTACACCTTC.